This T cell receptor (beta chain) is from a study of blood T cell repertoires in COVID-19. Study-level information: Acute and convalescent COVID-19 samples came from the United States, Italy and Spain. PBMCs, B-cell-depleted T cells, or T cells were the source of the cDNA or gDNA that made up the material.

Germline assignment: CDR1 SGHNT and CDR2 YYREEE (reference sequence). J was trimmed by 4 bases and V by 0 bases; bases with no gene match: 5. The CDR3 sequence is 15 residues long. In the original processing: How many nucleated cells were present was estimated from reference gene primer amplification. Sequencing was performed with immunoSEQ multiplex PCR; in TCRdb, only in-frame clones are kept and a portion is missing. The D gene and trimming were derived from the DNA, and the V and J assignments and clone size from that table. The sample lists 70,000 to 100,000 clones, around nine tenths occurring once.

This chain joins TRBV5-4 and TRBJ2-7; 9 bases are shared with TRBD2. Source material: peripheral blood. This TCR derives from a woman between 70 and 85 years old with acute or convalescent COVID-19. CDR3 coding DNA: TGTGCCAGCAGCTTGGGCGGGGGGGCCTGGTACGAGCAGTACTTC. Translating it yields CASSLGGGAWYEQYF. Complete variable domain (other parts from reference TRBV5-4 and TRBJ2-7): ETGVTQSPTHLIKTRGQQVTLRCSSQSGHNTVSWYQQALGQGPQFIFQYYREEENGRGNFPPRFSGLQFPNYSSELNVNALELDDSALYLCASSLGGGAWYEQYFGPGTRLTVT.